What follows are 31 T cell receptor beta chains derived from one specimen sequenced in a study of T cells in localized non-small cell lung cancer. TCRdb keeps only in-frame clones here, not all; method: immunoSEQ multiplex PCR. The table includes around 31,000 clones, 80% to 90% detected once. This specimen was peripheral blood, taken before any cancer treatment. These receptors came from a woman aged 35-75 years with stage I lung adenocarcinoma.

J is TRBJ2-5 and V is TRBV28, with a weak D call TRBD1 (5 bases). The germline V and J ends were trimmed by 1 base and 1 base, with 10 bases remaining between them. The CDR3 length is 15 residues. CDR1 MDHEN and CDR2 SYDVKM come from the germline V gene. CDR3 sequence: CASSLSWQGQETQYF. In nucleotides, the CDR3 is TGTGCCAGCAGTTTATCCTGGCAGGGCCAAGAGACCCAGTACTTC.

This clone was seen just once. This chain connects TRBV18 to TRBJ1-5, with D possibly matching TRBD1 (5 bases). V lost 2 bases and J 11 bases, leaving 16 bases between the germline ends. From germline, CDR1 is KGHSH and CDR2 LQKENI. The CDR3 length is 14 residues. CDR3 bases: TGTGCCAGCTCACCAGGAGTGGTAGGGGAGGCCCAGCATTTT. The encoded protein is CASSPGVVGEAQHF.

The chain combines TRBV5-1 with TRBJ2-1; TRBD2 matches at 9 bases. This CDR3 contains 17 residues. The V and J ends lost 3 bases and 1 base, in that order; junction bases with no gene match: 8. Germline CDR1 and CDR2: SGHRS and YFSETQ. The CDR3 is CASSSVGTSWSYNEQFF. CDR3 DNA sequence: TGCGCCAGCAGCTCTGTTGGGACTAGCTGGTCCTACAATGAGCAGTTCTTC.

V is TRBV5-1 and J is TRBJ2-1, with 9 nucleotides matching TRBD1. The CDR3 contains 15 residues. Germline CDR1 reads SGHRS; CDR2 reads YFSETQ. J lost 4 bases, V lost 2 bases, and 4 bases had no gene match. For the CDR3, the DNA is TGCGCCAGCAGCTTAGGACAGGGGAAATACAATGAGCAGTTCTTC. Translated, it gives CASSLGQGKYNEQFF.

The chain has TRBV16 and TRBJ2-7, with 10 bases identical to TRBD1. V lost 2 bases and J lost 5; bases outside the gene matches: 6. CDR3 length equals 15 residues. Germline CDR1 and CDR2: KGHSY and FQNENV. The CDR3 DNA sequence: TGTGCCAGCAGCCAAGCGACAGGGGGCTGGAACGAGCAGTACTTC. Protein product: CASSQATGGWNEQYF. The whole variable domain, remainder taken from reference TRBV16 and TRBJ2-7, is GEEVAQTPKHLVRGEGQKAKLYCAPIKGHSYVFWYQQVLKNEFKFLISFQNENVFDETGMPKERFSAKCLPNSPCSLEIQATKLEDSAVYFCASSQATGGWNEQYFGPGTRLTVT.

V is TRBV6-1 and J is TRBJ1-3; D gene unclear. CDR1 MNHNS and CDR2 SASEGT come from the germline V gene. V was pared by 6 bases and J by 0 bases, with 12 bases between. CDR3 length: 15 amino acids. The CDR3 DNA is TGTGCCAGCAGCGACGCCAGGAGCTCTGGAAACACCATATATTTT. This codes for CASSDARSSGNTIYF.

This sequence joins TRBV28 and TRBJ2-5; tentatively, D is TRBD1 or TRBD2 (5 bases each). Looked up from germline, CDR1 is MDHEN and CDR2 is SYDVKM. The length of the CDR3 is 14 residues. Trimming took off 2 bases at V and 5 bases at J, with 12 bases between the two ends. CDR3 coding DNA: TGTGCCAGCAGTTTAACGGGGTGGGGGGAGACCCAGTACTTC. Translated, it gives CASSLTGWGETQYF.

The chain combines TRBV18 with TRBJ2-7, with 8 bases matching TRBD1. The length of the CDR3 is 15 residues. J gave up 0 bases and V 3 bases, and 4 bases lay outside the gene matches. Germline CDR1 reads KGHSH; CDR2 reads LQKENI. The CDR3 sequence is CASSPIGQGSYEQYF. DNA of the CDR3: TGTGCCAGCTCACCTATTGGACAGGGCTCCTACGAGCAGTACTTC.

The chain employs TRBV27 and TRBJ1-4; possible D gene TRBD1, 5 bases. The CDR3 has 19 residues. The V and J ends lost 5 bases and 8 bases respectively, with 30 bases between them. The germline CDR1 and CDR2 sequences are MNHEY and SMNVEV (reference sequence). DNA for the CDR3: TGTGCCAGCAGTCCCTACTCCGGGAAGGGGTTAAGTCTTTCCGAAAAACTGTTTTTT. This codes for CASSPYSGKGLSLSEKLFF.

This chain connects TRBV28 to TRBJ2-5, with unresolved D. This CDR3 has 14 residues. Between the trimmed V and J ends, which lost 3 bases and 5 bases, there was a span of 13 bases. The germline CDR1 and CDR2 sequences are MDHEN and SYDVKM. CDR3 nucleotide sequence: TGTGCCAGCAGTTTTAGAGGTTCTAGGGAGACCCAGTACTTC. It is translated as CASSFRGSRETQYF. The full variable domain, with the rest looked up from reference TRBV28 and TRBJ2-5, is DVKVTQSSRYLVKRTGEKVFLECVQDMDHENMFWYRQDPGLGLRLIYFSYDVKMKEKGDIPEGYSVSREKKERFSLILESASTNQTSMYLCASSFRGSRETQYFGPGTRLLVL.

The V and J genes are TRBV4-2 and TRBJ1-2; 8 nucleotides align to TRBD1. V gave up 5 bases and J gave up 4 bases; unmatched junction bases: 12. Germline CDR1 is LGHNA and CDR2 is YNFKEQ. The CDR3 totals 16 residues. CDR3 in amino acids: CASSERGTGKIYGYTF. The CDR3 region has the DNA TGTGCCAGCAGCGAACGCGGGACAGGCAAAATCTATGGCTACACCTTC.

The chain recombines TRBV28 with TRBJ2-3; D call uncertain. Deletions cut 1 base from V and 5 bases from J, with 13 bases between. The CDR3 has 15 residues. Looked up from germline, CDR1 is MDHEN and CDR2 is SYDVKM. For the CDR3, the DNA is TGTGCCAGCAGTTTATCGGGCGGAGTGATAGATACGCAGTATTTT. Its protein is CASSLSGGVIDTQYF.

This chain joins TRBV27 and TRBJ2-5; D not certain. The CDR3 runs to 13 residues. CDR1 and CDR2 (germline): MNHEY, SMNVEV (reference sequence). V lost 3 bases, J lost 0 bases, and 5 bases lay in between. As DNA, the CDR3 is TGTGCCAGCAGTTTCAAGTACCAAGAGACCCAGTACTTC. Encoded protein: CASSFKYQETQYF.

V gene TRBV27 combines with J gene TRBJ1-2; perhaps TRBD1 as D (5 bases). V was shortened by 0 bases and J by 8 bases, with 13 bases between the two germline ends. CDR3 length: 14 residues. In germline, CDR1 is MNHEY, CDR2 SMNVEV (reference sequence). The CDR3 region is CASSLSRRGGGYTF. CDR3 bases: TGTGCCAGCAGTTTATCGCGTAGGGGCGGGGGCTACACCTTC.

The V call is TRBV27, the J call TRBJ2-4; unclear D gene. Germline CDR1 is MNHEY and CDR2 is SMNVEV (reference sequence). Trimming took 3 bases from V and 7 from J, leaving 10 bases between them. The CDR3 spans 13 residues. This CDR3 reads CASSLGYGNIQYF. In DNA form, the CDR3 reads TGTGCCAGCAGTTTGGGGTATGGGAACATTCAGTACTTC.

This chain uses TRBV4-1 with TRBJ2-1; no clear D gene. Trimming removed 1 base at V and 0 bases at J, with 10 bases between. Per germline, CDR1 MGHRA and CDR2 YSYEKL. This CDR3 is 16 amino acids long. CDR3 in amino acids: CASSQGITGSYNEQFF. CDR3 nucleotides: TGCGCCAGCAGCCAAGGCATAACGGGCTCCTACAATGAGCAGTTCTTC.

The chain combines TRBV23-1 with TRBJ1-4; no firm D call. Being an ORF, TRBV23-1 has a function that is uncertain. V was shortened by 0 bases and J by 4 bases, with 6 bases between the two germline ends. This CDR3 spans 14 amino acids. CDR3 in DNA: TGCGCCAGCAGTCAATCCAGAGGTAATGAAAAACTGTTTTTT. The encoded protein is CASSQSRGNEKLFF.

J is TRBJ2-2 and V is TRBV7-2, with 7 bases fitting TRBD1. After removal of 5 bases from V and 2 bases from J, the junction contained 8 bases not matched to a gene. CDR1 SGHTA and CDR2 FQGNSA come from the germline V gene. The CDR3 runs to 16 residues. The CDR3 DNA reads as TGTGCCAGCAGCGGAGTGGGGACAGCTAACACCGGGGAGCTGTTTTTT. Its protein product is CASSGVGTANTGELFF.

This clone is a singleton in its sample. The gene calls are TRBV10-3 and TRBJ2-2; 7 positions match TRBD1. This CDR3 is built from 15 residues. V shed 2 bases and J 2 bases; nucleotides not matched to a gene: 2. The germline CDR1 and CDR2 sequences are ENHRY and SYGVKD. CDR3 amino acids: CAISEQGENTGELFF. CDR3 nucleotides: TGTGCCATCAGTGAGCAGGGGGAAAACACCGGGGAGCTGTTTTTT.

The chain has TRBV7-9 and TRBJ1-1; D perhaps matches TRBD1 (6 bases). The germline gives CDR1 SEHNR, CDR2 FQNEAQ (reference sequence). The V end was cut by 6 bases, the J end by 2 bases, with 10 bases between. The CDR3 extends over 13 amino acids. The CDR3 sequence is CASSRQANTEAFF. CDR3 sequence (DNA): TGTGCCAGCAGTCGACAGGCTAACACTGAAGCTTTCTTT.

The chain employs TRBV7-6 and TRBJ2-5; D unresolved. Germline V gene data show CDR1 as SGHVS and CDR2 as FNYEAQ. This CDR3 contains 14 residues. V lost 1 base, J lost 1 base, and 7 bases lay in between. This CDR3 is CASSLVAVQETQYF. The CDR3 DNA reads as TGTGCCAGCAGCTTAGTTGCAGTCCAAGAGACCCAGTACTTC. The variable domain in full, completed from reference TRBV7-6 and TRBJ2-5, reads GAGVSQSPRYKVTKRGQDVALRCDPISGHVSLYWYRQALGQGPEFLTYFNYEAQQDKSGLPNDRFSAERPEGSISTLTIQRTEQRDSAMYRCASSLVAVQETQYFGPGTRLLVL.

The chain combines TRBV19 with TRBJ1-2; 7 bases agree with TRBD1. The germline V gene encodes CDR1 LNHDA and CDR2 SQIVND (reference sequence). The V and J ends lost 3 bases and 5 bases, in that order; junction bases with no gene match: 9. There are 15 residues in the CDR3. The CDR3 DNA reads TGTGCCAGTAGTATTCAGGCAGGGGGAAGGTATGGCTACACCTTC. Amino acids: CASSIQAGGRYGYTF. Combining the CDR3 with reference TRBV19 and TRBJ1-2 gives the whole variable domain DGGITQSPKYLFRKEGQNVTLSCEQNLNHDAMYWYRQDPGQGLRLIYYSQIVNDFQKGDIAEGYSVSREKKESFPLTVTSAQKNPTAFYLCASSIQAGGRYGYTFGSGTRLTVV.

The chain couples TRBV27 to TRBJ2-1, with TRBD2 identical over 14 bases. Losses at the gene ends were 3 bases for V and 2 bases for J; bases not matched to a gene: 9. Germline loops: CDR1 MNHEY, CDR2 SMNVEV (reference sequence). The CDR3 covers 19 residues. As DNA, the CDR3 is TGTGCCAGCAGTTTGACTAGCGGGGGGGCCCGTAGAGCCTACAATGAGCAGTTCTTC. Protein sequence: CASSLTSGGARRAYNEQFF.

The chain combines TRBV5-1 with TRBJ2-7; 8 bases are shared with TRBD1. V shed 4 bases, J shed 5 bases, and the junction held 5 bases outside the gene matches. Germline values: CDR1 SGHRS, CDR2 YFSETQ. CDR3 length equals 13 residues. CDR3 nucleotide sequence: TGCGCCAGCAGCCTCAGCAGGGGGCACGAGCAGTACTTC. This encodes CASSLSRGHEQYF.

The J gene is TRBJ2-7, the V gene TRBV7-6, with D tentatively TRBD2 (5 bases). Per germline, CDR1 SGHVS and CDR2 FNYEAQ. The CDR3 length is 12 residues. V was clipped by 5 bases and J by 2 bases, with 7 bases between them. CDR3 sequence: CASSTSAYEQYF. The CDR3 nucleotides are TGTGCCAGCAGCACTAGTGCCTACGAGCAGTACTTC.

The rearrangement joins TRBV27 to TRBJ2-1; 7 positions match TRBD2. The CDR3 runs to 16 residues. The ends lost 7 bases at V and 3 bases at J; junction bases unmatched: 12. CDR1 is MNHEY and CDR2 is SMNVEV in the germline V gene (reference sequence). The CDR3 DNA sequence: TGTGCCAGCACTCGTGCAGCGGGGACCCACTACAATGAGCAGTTCTTC. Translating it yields CASTRAAGTHYNEQFF.

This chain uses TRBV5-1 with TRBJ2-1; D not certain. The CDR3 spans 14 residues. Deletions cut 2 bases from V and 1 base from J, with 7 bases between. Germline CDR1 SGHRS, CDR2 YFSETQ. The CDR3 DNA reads TGCGCCAGCAGCTTATCCACATCCTACAATGAGCAGTTCTTC. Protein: CASSLSTSYNEQFF.

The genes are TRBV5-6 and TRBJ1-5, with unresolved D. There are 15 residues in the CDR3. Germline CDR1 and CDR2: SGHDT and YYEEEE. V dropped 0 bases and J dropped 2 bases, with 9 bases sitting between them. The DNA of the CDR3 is TGTGCCAGCAGCTTGGCCGGGTCCGGCAATCAGCCCCAGCATTTT. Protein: CASSLAGSGNQPQHF.

The CDR3 loop is CASKYGLGTEAFF. The CDR3 region has the DNA TGTGCCAGCAAATACGGGTTGGGTACTGAAGCTTTCTTT. The V and J genes are TRBV5-6 and TRBJ1-1; no firm D call. Per germline, CDR1 SGHDT and CDR2 YYEEEE. This CDR3 region has 13 residues. Trimming took 6 bases from V and 5 from J, leaving 14 bases between them.

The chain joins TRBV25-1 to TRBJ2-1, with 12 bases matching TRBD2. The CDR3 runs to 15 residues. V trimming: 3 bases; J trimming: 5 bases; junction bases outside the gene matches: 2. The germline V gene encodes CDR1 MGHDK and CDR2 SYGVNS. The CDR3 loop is CASSDWTSGNNEQFF. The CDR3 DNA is TGTGCCAGCAGTGATTGGACTAGCGGGAACAATGAGCAGTTCTTC.

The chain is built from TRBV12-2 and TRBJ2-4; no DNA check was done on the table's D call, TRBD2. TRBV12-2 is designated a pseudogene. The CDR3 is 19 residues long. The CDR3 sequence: CASRLAAAEEGINKNIQYF. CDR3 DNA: TGTGCAAGTCGCTTAGCGGCGGCCGAGGAGGGGATCAACAAAAACATTCAGTACTTC.